This paragraph reports one T cell receptor beta chain. The data were obtained in a study of molecular identifiers for immune sequencing clone quantification. TCRdb redid the calling of the PCR reads with MiXCR, one entry per CDR3 protein. The repertoire has approximately 7,800 distinct CDR3 sequences, 35% of them found once; the top ten carry around 6.3%. Sequenced: naive CD8+ T cells from blood, with Jurkat cell RNA spiked in. Subset given: FACS-sorted CD8+CD4-CCR7+CD45RA+ naive T cells. This receptor was obtained from a human donor in good health. Some libraries in this study had Jurkat cell RNA spiked in.

DNA of the CDR3: TGTGCCAGCAGCGGAACGACAGGCTACGAGCAGTACTTC. This gives the protein CASSGTTGYEQYF. The J gene is TRBJ2-7, the V gene TRBV7-9; perhaps TRBD1 as D (6 bases). The CDR3 contains 13 residues. V lost 5 bases and J lost 3, with 11 bases in between. CDR1 and CDR2 (germline): SEHNR, FQNEAQ (reference sequence).